The 27 T cell receptor beta chains below all came from one sample that was sequenced in a study of cytomegalovirus exposure and HLA in healthy donors. Primers included in the PCR were 60 Vbeta and 13 Jbeta primers. TCRdb keeps only in-frame clones here, not all; method: immunoSEQ multiplex PCR. The sample totals 75,000 to 90,000 clones; its top ten clones hold around 1.6%. The sequenced sample was PBMCs. The receptors were gathered from a woman aged 60-70 years in good health and CMV-seronegative.

The chain carries TRBV28 and TRBJ2-1; possible D gene TRBD2, 6 bases. The CDR3 runs 15 residues. V was trimmed by 7 bases and J by 8 bases, leaving 21 bases between them. Germline V CDR1 and CDR2: MDHEN, SYDVKM. CDR3 DNA sequence: TGTGCCAGCAACTCACTCGGACTACTTAAGGATGAGCAGTTCTTC. It is translated as CASNSLGLLKDEQFF.

The CDR3 coding sequence is TGTGCCAGCAGCTTAATGGGGGGACGGGACTCCCCCTACGAGCAGTACTTC. It codes for CASSLMGGRDSPYEQYF. This sequence joins TRBV7-9 and TRBJ2-5; the D gene is possibly TRBD2 (6 bases). The DNA end favors TRBJ2-7, so the J call may be wrong. CDR1 SEHNR and CDR2 FQNEAQ come from the germline V gene (reference sequence). This CDR3 is built from 17 residues.

As regards this clone: Germline and junction disagree at one end, which may indicate a read error. Other DNA sequences in the sample encode the same CDR3. The rearrangement links TRBV10-1 to TRBJ2-3; 14 positions agree with TRBD2. The CDR3 is 22 amino acids. Germline loops: CDR1 WNHNN, CDR2 SYGVQD (reference sequence). CDR3 sequence: CASSESTSGRGLTSEHGDTQYF. For the CDR3, the DNA is TGCGCCAGCAGTGAGTCGACTAGCGGGAGGGGACTAACCTCCGAGCATGGAGATACACAGTATTTT.

This chain joins TRBV27 and TRBJ2-7; 12 nucleotides agree with TRBD1. With 6 bases clipped from V and 7 bases from J, the junction kept 7 bases outside the gene matches. The CDR3 is made up of 14 amino acids. The germline gives CDR1 MNHEY, CDR2 SMNVEV (reference sequence). CDR3 protein: CASRKGQGAGEQYF. The CDR3 DNA reads TGTGCCAGCAGGAAGGGACAGGGGGCGGGGGAGCAGTACTTC.

The V call is TRBV7-2, the J call TRBJ2-1; 11 bases line up with TRBD2. CDR3 length equals 15 residues. Germline values: CDR1 SGHTA, CDR2 FQGNSA. With 1 base clipped from V and 9 bases from J, the junction kept 5 bases outside the gene matches. In DNA form, the CDR3 reads TGTGCCAGCAGCTTAGTTAGCGGGAGGGCCGCTGAGCAGTTCTTC. This gives the protein CASSLVSGRAAEQFF.

This chain connects TRBV7-9 to TRBJ1-1; 8 bases line up with TRBD1. The CDR3 is 12 amino acids. The V gene end was trimmed by 10 bases and the J gene end by 5 bases; junction bases not matched to a gene: 6. Germline lookup yields CDR1 SEHNR and CDR2 FQNEAQ (reference sequence). CDR3 sequence (DNA): TGTGCCATCTCACAGGGGGTGACTGAAGCTTTCTTT. The encoded protein is CAISQGVTEAFF.

The chain links TRBV7-9 to TRBJ2-7; D not certain. The CDR3 sequence is 14 residues long. Germline V CDR1 and CDR2: SEHNR, FQNEAQ (reference sequence). V dropped 4 bases and J dropped 2 bases, with 12 bases sitting between them. The CDR3 protein is CASSSPSRAYEQYF. The CDR3 DNA sequence: TGTGCCAGCAGCTCCCCCTCGCGTGCCTACGAGCAGTACTTC.

V and J are TRBV10-1 and TRBJ2-3, with a weak D call TRBD1 (5 bases). Trimming stripped 0 bases from V and 9 bases from J, with 10 bases between. The CDR3 consists of 13 residues. Germline CDR1 and CDR2: WNHNN and SYGVQD (reference sequence). The CDR3 sequence is CASSESRGATQYF. CDR3 DNA sequence: TGCGCCAGCAGTGAGTCGCGTGGGGCCACGCAGTATTTT.

On this clone: Other DNA sequences of this sample code for an identical CDR3. The rearrangement links TRBV18 to TRBJ2-3; unclear D gene. V lost 2 bases and J lost 3, with 3 bases in between. The CDR3 loop spans 12 amino acids. CDR1 and CDR2 (germline): KGHSH, LQKENI. The CDR3 is CASSPSTDTQYF. In DNA form, the CDR3 reads TGTGCCAGCTCACCATCGACAGATACGCAGTATTTT.

This rearrangement joins TRBV28 to TRBJ1-4; D possibly corresponds to TRBD1 (5 bases). The CDR3 extends over 12 amino acids. The germline gives CDR1 MDHEN, CDR2 SYDVKM. The V gene lost 6 bases and the J gene lost 7 bases, with 9 bases spanning the gap. The CDR3 reads CASRGEVEKLFF. The CDR3 DNA sequence: TGTGCCAGCAGGGGGGAGGTTGAAAAACTGTTTTTT. Drawing the rest from reference TRBV28 and TRBJ1-4, the complete variable domain is DVKVTQSSRYLVKRTGEKVFLECVQDMDHENMFWYRQDPGLGLRLIYFSYDVKMKEKGDIPEGYSVSREKKERFSLILESASTNQTSMYLCASRGEVEKLFFGSGTQLSVL.

The J gene is TRBJ2-2, the V gene TRBV11-2, with 8 bases matching TRBD2. CDR3 length equals 18 residues. Per the germline V gene, CDR1 is SGHAT and CDR2 is FQNNGV. Germline trimming cut 5 bases from V and 5 bases from J; bases unmatched to any gene: 16. In DNA form, the CDR3 reads TGTGCCAGCAGCAGAACAAATACCGGGACTAGAGGGACCGGGGAGCTGTTTTTT. Amino acid sequence: CASSRTNTGTRGTGELFF. Supplemented by reference TRBV11-2 and TRBJ2-2, the full variable domain reads EAGVAQSPRYKIIEKRQSVAFWCNPISGHATLYWYQQILGQGPKLLIQFQNNGVVDDSQLPKDRFSAERLKGVDSTLKIQPAKLEDSAVYLCASSRTNTGTRGTGELFFGEGSRLTVL.

This chain uses TRBV29-1 with TRBJ2-3; a possible D gene is TRBD1 (6 bases). The CDR3 runs 16 residues. The ends were cut back, 4 bases at V and 4 bases at J, with 21 bases in the middle. Germline V gene data show CDR1 as SQVTM and CDR2 as ANQGSEA. CDR3: CSVGEWGAKGADTQYF. For the CDR3, the DNA is TGCAGCGTTGGTGAATGGGGCGCAAAGGGGGCAGATACGCAGTATTTT.

The chain joins TRBV7-9 to TRBJ2-7; TRBD2 agrees at 12 bases. CDR3 length equals 13 residues. Germline lookup yields CDR1 SEHNR and CDR2 FQNEAQ (reference sequence). V dropped 6 bases and J dropped 3; count of bases not matched to a gene: 0. The CDR3 spells CASRLAGGYEQYF. The DNA of the CDR3 is TGTGCCAGCAGACTAGCGGGAGGCTACGAGCAGTACTTC.

The chain links TRBV7-9 to TRBJ2-1; 12 nucleotides match TRBD1. CDR3 length: 16 residues. The germline gives CDR1 SEHNR, CDR2 FQNEAQ (reference sequence). With 2 bases clipped from V and 7 bases from J, the junction kept 6 bases outside the gene matches. The CDR3 sequence: CASSLLGTGGYNEQFF. The CDR3 bases are TGTGCCAGCAGCTTACTGGGGACAGGGGGCTATAATGAGCAGTTCTTC. The full variable domain, with the rest looked up from reference TRBV7-9 and TRBJ2-1, is DTGVSQNPRHKITKRGQNVTFRCDPISEHNRLYWYRQTLGQGPEFLTYFQNEAQLEKSRLLSDRFSAERPKGSFSTLEIQRTEQGDSAMYLCASSLLGTGGYNEQFFGPGTRLTVL.

The genes are TRBV6-1 and TRBJ2-1, with TRBD2 matching 7 bases. Germline V CDR1 and CDR2: MNHNS, SASEGT. There are 20 residues in the CDR3. Germline trimming cut 2 bases from V and 0 bases from J; bases unmatched to any gene: 16. The CDR3 DNA reads as TGTGCCAGCAGTGAATATTCCTACTCAGCGGGGTCAAGCTCCTACAATGAGCAGTTCTTC. It yields the protein CASSEYSYSAGSSSYNEQFF.

V gene TRBV19 combines with J gene TRBJ2-1; the match to TRBD2 covers 8 bases. This CDR3 has 13 residues. With 7 bases clipped from V and 8 bases from J, the junction kept 7 bases outside the gene matches. Germline V gives CDR1 LNHDA, CDR2 SQIVND (reference sequence). The CDR3 reads CASNPGGPYEQFF. CDR3 DNA sequence: TGTGCCAGTAATCCGGGAGGGCCCTATGAGCAGTTCTTC.

Here the CDR3 DNA reads TGTGCCAGCAGTGCAGAACGGGACAGGGTTAGCTCACCCCTCCACTTT. Its protein is CASSAERDRVSSPLHF. The chain recombines TRBV2 with TRBJ1-6, with TRBD1 matching over 9 bases. With V trimmed by 4 bases and J by 10 bases, 11 bases remained unmatched. Germline loops: CDR1 SNHLY, CDR2 FYNNEI. The CDR3 runs to 16 residues.

CDR3: CATSQFPGLAAKNIQYF. CDR3 DNA sequence: TGTGCCACCAGCCAATTCCCGGGACTAGCGGCCAAAAACATTCAGTACTTC. The chain carries TRBV15 and TRBJ2-4; 10 bases fit TRBD2. The CDR3 is made up of 17 amino acids. Germline CDR1 and CDR2: LNHNV and YYDKDF (reference sequence). V lost 5 bases, J lost 1 base, and 8 bases stayed unmatched.

The genes are TRBV5-1 and TRBJ2-7; 7 bases match TRBD1. J was trimmed by 0 bases and V by 5 bases; bases with no gene match: 2. Germline V gene data show CDR1 as SGHRS and CDR2 as YFSETQ. The CDR3 spans 13 residues. For the CDR3, the DNA is TGCGCCAGCAGGGGGACAGCCTCCTACGAGCAGTACTTC. It yields the protein CASRGTASYEQYF.

The V call is TRBV27, the J call TRBJ2-6; no definite D call. Germline V gene sequence: CDR1 MNHEY, CDR2 SMNVEV (reference sequence). Trimming stripped 6 bases from V and 0 bases from J, with 6 bases between. The CDR3 consists of 14 residues. DNA of the CDR3: TGTGCCAGCAGCAGAAGCTCTGGGGCCAACGTCCTGACTTTC. Translating it yields CASSRSSGANVLTF.

V and J are TRBV5-5 and TRBJ2-7, with D possibly matching TRBD1 (6 bases). This CDR3 spans 14 amino acids. V lost 7 bases and J 6 bases, leaving 20 bases between the germline ends. Germline V gene data show CDR1 as SGHKS and CDR2 as YYEKEE (reference sequence). The CDR3 here is CASGKSGETAEQYF. CDR3 coding DNA: TGTGCCAGCGGGAAATCAGGGGAAACTGCCGAGCAGTACTTC.

The V call is TRBV10-1, the J call TRBJ1-1; D unclear. CDR3 length: 15 amino acids. Trimming removed 2 bases at V and 5 bases at J, with 15 bases between. Germline lookup yields CDR1 WNHNN and CDR2 SYGVQD (reference sequence). CDR3 DNA sequence: TGCGCCAGCAGTGAGAGACTGGGAGAAGGGACTGAAGCTTTCTTT. It codes for CASSERLGEGTEAFF.

The J gene is TRBJ2-3, the V gene TRBV5-1, with a tentative D call TRBD2 (6 bases). The CDR3 runs to 14 residues. CDR1 SGHRS and CDR2 YFSETQ come from the germline V gene. Trimming cost V 2 bases and J 1 base, with 8 bases left between them. CDR3 sequence reads: CASSFQRGTDTQYF. Here the CDR3 DNA reads TGCGCCAGCAGCTTTCAGCGGGGCACAGATACGCAGTATTTT.

The chain is built from TRBV19 and TRBJ2-1; 10 bases are shared with TRBD2. The CDR3 runs to 16 residues. The V gene end was trimmed by 5 bases and the J gene end by 7 bases; junction bases not matched to a gene: 11. Germline V gene sequence: CDR1 LNHDA, CDR2 SQIVND (reference sequence). In DNA, the CDR3 is TGTGCCAGTAGTCCAACAACTAGCGGGATTATAAATGAGCAGTTCTTC. Translating it yields CASSPTTSGIINEQFF.

The chain is built from TRBV10-3 and TRBJ2-1, with D perhaps TRBD2 (5 bases). V was clipped by 8 bases and J by 6 bases, with 14 bases between them. CDR3 size: 13 residues. Germline-derived CDR1 and CDR2 are ENHRY and SYGVKD. DNA for the CDR3: TGTGCCATCTCGCCCCCCGGGATCAATGAGCAGTTCTTC. It yields the protein CAISPPGINEQFF.

This chain joins TRBV5-4 and TRBJ2-7, with D uncertain. Germline V gene lookup returns CDR1 SGHNT and CDR2 YYREEE (reference sequence). V gave up 5 bases and J gave up 6 bases, with 9 bases separating them. The CDR3 is 11 residues long. CDR3 bases: TGTGCCAGCAGTCTATTTTCCGAGCAGTACTTC. This codes for CASSLFSEQYF.

The V and J genes are TRBV11-2 and TRBJ2-5; 9 bases are a match to TRBD1. The germline CDR1 and CDR2 sequences are SGHAT and FQNNGV. The ends lost 1 base at V and 3 bases at J; junction bases unmatched: 6. This CDR3 comprises 16 residues. This CDR3 is CASSLGAGTGKETQYF. Here the CDR3 DNA reads TGTGCCAGCAGCTTAGGTGCCGGGACAGGGAAAGAGACCCAGTACTTC. The full variable domain, its missing parts supplied by reference TRBV11-2 and TRBJ2-5, is EAGVAQSPRYKIIEKRQSVAFWCNPISGHATLYWYQQILGQGPKLLIQFQNNGVVDDSQLPKDRFSAERLKGVDSTLKIQPAKLEDSAVYLCASSLGAGTGKETQYFGPGTRLLVL.